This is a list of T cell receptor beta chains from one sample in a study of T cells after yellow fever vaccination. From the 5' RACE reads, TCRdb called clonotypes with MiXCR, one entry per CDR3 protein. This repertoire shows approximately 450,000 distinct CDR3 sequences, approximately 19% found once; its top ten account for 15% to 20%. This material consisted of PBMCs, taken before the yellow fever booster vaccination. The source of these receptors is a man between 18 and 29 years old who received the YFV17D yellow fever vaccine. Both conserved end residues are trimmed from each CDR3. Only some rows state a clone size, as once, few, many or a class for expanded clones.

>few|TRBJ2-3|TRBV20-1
SARDKGPGPHAQY
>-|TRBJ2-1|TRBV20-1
SASGHSYNEQF
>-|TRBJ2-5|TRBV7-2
ASSPRTDRGTQY
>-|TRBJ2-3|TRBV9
ASSVYPSDTQY
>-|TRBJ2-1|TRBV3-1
ASSLETSGDEQF
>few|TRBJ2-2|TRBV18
ASSPRSAHTGELF
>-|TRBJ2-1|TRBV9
ASSGYRGGTYNEQF
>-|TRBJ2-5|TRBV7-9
ASSLSDGRETQY
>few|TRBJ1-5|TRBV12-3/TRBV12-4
ASSTGGQPQH
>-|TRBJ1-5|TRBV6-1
ASNQLPDGQPQH
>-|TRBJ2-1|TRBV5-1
ASSLGHDSYNEQF
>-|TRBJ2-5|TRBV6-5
ASSIQEIQY
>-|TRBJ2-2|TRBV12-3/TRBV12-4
ASGETQGDTGELF
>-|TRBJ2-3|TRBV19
ASRLGRGADTQY
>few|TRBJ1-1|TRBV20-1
SAMEMNTEAF
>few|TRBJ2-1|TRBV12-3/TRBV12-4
ASRIDYTLENEQF